The T cell receptor (beta chain) under discussion was sequenced for a study of cytomegalovirus exposure and HLA in healthy donors. The germline V gene has CDR1 GTSNPN and CDR2 SVGIG (reference sequence). The ends were cut back, 2 bases at V and 6 bases at J, with 13 bases in the middle. The CDR3 spans 13 residues. 13 Jbeta primers and 60 Vbeta primers were used for the PCR. The repertoire was sequenced with immunoSEQ multiplex PCR; TCRdb's copy has only in-frame clones and lacks some. This table has nearly 200,000 clones, over 75% appearing once. Material: PBMCs. The rearrangement links TRBV30 to TRBJ1-2; the D gene is possibly TRBD1 (6 bases). This sequence was found in a boy aged 2-9 years in good health and CMV-seronegative. The CDR3, as DNA: TGTGCCTGGAGTAATGGGCAGGGGAATGGCTACACCTTC. It translates to CAWSNGQGNGYTF.